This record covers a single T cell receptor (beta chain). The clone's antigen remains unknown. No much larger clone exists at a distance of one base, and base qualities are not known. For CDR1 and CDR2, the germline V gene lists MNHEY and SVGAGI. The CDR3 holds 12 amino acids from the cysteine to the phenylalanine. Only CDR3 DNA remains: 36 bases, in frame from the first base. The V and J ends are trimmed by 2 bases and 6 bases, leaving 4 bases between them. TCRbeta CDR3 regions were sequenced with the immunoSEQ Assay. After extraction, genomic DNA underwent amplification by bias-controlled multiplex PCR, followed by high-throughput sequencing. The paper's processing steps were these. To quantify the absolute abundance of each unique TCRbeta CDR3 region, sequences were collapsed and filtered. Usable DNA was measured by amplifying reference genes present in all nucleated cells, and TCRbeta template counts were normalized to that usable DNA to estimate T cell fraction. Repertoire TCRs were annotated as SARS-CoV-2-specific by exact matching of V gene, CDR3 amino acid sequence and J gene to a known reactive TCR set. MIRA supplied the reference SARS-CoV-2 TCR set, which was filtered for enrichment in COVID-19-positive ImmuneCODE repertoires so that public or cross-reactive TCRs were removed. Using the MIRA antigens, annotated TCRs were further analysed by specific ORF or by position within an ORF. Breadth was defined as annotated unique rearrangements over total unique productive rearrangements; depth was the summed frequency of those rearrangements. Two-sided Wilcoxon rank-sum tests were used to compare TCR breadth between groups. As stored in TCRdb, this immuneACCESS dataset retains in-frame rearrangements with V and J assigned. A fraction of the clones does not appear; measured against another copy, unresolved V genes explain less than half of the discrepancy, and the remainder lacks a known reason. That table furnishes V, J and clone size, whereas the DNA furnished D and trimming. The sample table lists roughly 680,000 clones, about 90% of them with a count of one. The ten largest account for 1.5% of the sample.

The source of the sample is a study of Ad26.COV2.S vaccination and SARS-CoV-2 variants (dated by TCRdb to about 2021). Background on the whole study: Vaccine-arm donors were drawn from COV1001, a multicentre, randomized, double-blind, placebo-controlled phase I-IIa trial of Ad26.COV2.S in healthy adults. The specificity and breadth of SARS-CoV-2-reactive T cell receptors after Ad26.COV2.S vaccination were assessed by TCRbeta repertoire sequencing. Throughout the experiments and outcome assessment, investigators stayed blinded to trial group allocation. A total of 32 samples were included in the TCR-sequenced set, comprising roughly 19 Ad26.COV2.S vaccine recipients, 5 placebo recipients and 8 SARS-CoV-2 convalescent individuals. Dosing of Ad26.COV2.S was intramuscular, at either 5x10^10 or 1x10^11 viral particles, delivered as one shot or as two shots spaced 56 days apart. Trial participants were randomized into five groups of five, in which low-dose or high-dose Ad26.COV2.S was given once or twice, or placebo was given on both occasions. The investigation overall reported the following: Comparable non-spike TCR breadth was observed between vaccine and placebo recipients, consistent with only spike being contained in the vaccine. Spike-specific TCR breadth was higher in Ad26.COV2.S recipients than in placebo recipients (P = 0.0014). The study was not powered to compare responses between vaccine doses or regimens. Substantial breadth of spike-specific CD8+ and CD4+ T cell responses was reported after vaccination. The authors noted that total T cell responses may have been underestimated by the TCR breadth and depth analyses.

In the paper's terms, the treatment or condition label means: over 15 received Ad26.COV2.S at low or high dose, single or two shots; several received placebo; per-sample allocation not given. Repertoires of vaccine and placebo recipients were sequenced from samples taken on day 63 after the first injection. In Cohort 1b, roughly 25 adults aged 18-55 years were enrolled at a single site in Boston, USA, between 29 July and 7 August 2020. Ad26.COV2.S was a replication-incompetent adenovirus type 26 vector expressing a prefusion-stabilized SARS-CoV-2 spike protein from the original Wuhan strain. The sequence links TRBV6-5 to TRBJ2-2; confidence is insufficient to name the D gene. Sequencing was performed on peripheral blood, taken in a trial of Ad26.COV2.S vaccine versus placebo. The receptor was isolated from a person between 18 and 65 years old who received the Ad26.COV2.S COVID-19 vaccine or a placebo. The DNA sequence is TGTGCCAGCAGTTACCTTTCCGGGGAGCTGTTTTTT. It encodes CASSYLSGELFF.